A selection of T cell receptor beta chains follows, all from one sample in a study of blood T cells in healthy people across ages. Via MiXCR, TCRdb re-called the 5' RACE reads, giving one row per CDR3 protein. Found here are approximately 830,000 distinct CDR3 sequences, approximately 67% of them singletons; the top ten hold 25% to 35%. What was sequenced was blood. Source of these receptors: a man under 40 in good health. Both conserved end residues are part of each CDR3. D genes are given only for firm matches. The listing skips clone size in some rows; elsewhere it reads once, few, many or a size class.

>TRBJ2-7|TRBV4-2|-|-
TGTGCCAGCAGCCGATCAGCGGACAACAAAGATTACGAGCAGTACTTC
CASSRSADNKDYEQYF
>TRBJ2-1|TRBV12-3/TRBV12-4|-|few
TGTGCCAGCAGTTTTGGGCAGGAGAATGAGCAGTTCTTC
CASSFGQENEQFF
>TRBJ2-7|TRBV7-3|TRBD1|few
TGTGCCAGCAGCTTAAAGGGGGCACCCGAGCAGTACTTC
CASSLKGAPEQYF
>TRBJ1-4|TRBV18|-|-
TGTGCCAGCTCACGAGACAGGAGCCCTAATGAAAAACTGTTTTTT
CASSRDRSPNEKLFF
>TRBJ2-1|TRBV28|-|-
TGTGCCAGCAGTCCGCTACCCGGGACGGCGAACAATGAGCAGTTCTTC
CASSPLPGTANNEQFF
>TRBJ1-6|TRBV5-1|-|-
TGCGCCAGCAGCCGGGTCCGAGATTCACCCCTCCACTTT
CASSRVRDSPLHF
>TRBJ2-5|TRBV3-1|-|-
TGTGCCAGCAGCCTGGACAGAAACCTCCAAGAGACCCAGTACTTC
CASSLDRNLQETQYF
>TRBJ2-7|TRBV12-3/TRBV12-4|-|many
TGTGCCAGCAGTTTAAGGACCTACGAGCAGTACTTC
CASSLRTYEQYF
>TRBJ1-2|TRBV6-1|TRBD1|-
TGTGCCATCAGTGAGCTCAGCACCGGGACAGGGGCTGCTGGCTACACCTTC
CAISELSTGTGAAGYTF
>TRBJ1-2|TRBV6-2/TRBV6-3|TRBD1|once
TGTGCCAGCAGCTCACCGGGACAGGGCGGTGGCTACACCTTC
CASSSPGQGGGYTF
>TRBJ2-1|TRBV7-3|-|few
TGTGCCAGCAGCTGGACCGGGACTGGAGGTGGCAATGAGCAGTTCTTC
CASSWTGTGGGNEQFF
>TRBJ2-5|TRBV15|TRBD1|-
TGTGCCACCAGGGACAGGGGGGACAAGCAGTACTTC
CATRDRGDKQYF
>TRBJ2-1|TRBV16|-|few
TGTGCCAGCAGCCAATCGCGCCCCAACAATGAGCAGTTCTTC
CASSQSRPNNEQFF
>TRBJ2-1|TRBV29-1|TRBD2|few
TGCAGCGTGCGCGGACTAGCGGGGGGAGTTGAGCAGTTCTTC
CSVRGLAGGVEQFF
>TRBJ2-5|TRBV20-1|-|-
TGCAGTGCTAGAGAGTGGAGGACTGCACGGGAGACCCAGTACTTC
CSAREWRTARETQYF
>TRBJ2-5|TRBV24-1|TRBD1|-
TGTGCCACCAGTGACCAATTAGGGGGCAATGAGCAGTACTTC
CATSDQLGGNEQYF
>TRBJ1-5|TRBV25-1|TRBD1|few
TGTGCCAGCAGATACGAGGGACAGGTTTGCGTCATTTGTCAGCCCCAGCATTTT
CASRYEGQVCVICQPQHF
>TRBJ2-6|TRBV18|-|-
TGTGCCAGCTCACCACTCATAACCTCTGGGGCCAACGTCCTGACTTTC
CASSPLITSGANVLTF
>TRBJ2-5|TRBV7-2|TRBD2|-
TGTGCCAGCAGCTTAGTGGCGGGGGGGCCTAGTGAGACCCAGTACTTC
CASSLVAGGPSETQYF
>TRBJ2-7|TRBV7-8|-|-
TGTGCCAGCAGCTCGGGACTCCTAGGGTCCTACGAGCAGTACTTC
CASSSGLLGSYEQYF
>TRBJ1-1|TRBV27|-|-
TGTGCCAGCATCGGGAACACTGAAGCTTTCTTT
CASIGNTEAFF
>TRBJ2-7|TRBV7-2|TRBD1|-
TGTGCCGGCAGCTGGGAGGGACAGGGGTTCGACGAGCAGTACTTC
CAGSWEGQGFDEQYF
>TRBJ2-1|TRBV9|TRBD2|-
TGTGCCAGCAGCTTTAGCGGGACTCTTGCAAATGAGCAGTTCTTC
CASSFSGTLANEQFF
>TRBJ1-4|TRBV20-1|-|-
TGCAGTGCTAGAGGACGGGGGACTAATGAAAAACTGTTTTTT
CSARGRGTNEKLFF
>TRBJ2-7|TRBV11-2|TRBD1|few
TGTGCCAGCAGCTTAGATCTATCGGCAGGGGGAAATATTTACGAGCAGTACTTC
CASSLDLSAGGNIYEQYF
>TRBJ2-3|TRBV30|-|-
TGTGCCTGGACCGGGGCCCGCACAGATACGCAGTATTTT
CAWTGARTDTQYF
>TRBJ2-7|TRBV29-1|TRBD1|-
TGCAGCGTTACCGACAGGGGGCTTCCCTACGAGCAGTACTTC
CSVTDRGLPYEQYF
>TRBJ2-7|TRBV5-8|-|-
TGTGCCAGCAGCTTAGATGGCAGGGGTCGGGCCGAGCAGTACTTC
CASSLDGRGRAEQYF
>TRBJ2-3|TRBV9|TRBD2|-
TGTGCCAGCAGCGACGCAGGGGCTAGCGGGGGGGGAGGTACGCAGTATTTT
CASSDAGASGGGGTQYF
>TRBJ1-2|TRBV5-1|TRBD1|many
TGCGCCAGCAGCTTCAAACCAGGGACAGCAACCGACTATGGCTACACCTTC
CASSFKPGTATDYGYTF
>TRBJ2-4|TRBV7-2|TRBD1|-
TGTGCCAGCAGCTCCTCGGGACAGGGCAGTCGGGAGCAGTACTTC
CASSSSGQGSREQYF
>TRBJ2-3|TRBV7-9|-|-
TGTGCCAGCAGCCCGTACCTCACCACAGATACGCAGTATTTT
CASSPYLTTDTQYF
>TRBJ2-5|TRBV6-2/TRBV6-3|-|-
TGTGCCAGCAGTTACTCGACTCTTCAAGAGACCCAGTACTTC
CASSYSTLQETQYF